The clone carrying this TCR beta chain has a count of ten or more. In TCRdb, the multiplex PCR reads were re-called with MiXCR into one record per CDR3 protein. The sample consists of approximately 230,000 distinct CDR3 sequences, nearly 35% of them appearing once. The data belong to a study of breast tumors, draining lymph nodes, adjacent tissues. Germline lookup yields CDR1 SQVTM and CDR2 ANQGSEA. The germline V and J ends were trimmed by 2 bases and 2 bases, with 6 bases remaining between them. The CDR3 is 12 residues long. Samples came from axillary lymph nodes draining the breast cancer. The sequence was collected from a female donor with breast cancer. Some clones in this sample may be carry-over from other donors' samples. The V and J genes are TRBV29-1 and TRBJ2-5; D gene uncertain. Sequences were obtained from axillary lymph node tissue. CDR3 sequence reads: CSVEPGQETQYF. CDR3 sequence (DNA): TGCAGCGTTGAACCCGGTCAAGAGACCCAGTACTTC.